The 2 T cell receptor beta chains presented below share a single source sample, sequenced in a study of blood T cell repertoires in COVID-19. Profiling relied on immunoSEQ multiplex PCR, and the TCRdb table lists in-frame clones only, not all of them. The repertoire includes more than 150,000 clones, around 87% of them detected once, and 2% to 2.5% sits in the top ten. The material sequenced was PBMCs or T cells enriched from blood (not recorded which). These receptors were collected from a woman under 40 who had recovered from COVID-19.

V and J are TRBV11-3 and TRBJ2-1, with TRBD1 identical over 8 bases. The germline V gene encodes CDR1 SGHNT and CDR2 YENEEA. The CDR3 runs 15 residues. J gave up 2 bases and V 5 bases, and 5 bases lay outside the gene matches. The CDR3: CASSKVRGPYNEQFF. The CDR3 DNA reads as TGTGCCAGCAGCAAAGTCAGGGGGCCCTACAATGAGCAGTTCTTC.

The gene calls are TRBV5-1 and TRBJ1-3; 8 bases align to TRBD1. Germline CDR1 SGHRS, CDR2 YFSETQ. CDR3 size: 19 residues. Trimming removed 4 bases from V and 0 bases from J; junction bases left unmatched: 15. The CDR3 here is CASSRNPGTGAPSGNTIYF. The CDR3, as DNA: TGCGCCAGCAGCCGCAACCCCGGGACAGGCGCACCCTCTGGAAACACCATATATTTT.